These 30 T cell receptor beta chains originate from one sample sequenced in a study of T cell responses to AZD1222 COVID-19 vaccine. Sequenced by immunoSEQ multiplex PCR; TCRdb stores in-frame clones only, minus some. The data show approximately 140,000 clones, with more than 85% seen just once and 3.5% to 4.5% held by the top ten. Sequenced material: peripheral blood, taken 28 days after the second AZD1222 dose. All receptors derive from an adult who received the AZD1222 COVID-19 vaccine.

The genes are TRBV19 and TRBJ2-7; D is unresolved. The CDR3 contains 15 residues. V dropped 1 base and J dropped 0 bases, with 10 bases sitting between them. Per germline, CDR1 LNHDA and CDR2 SQIVND (reference sequence). CDR3 nucleotide sequence: TGTGCCAGTAGTATAGGGCCCTCGAACTCCTACGAGCAGTACTTC. It is translated as CASSIGPSNSYEQYF.

This clone was counted a few times. The chain has TRBV5-8 and TRBJ1-6; D is unclear. This CDR3 comprises 14 residues. Between the trimmed V and J ends, which lost 4 bases and 9 bases, there was a span of 14 bases. In germline, CDR1 is SGHTS, CDR2 YDEGEE. The CDR3 protein is CASSRGRTTSPLHF. In DNA form, the CDR3 reads TGTGCCAGCAGCCGAGGTCGTACTACTTCACCCCTCCACTTT.

The chain couples TRBV19 to TRBJ2-7, with D hard to call. The CDR3 runs 13 residues. Looked up from germline, CDR1 is LNHDA and CDR2 is SQIVND (reference sequence). The V and J ends lost 5 bases and 6 bases respectively, with 14 bases between them. CDR3 bases: TGTGCCAGTAGTCCCGAGAACCCAGGCGAGCAGTACTTC. The encoded protein is CASSPENPGEQYF.

This clone has only one observation. The rearrangement links TRBV5-1 to TRBJ1-4; no clear D. Germline V gene data show CDR1 as SGHRS and CDR2 as YFSETQ. This CDR3 comprises 13 residues. V was pared by 10 bases and J by 8 bases, with 18 bases between. Here the CDR3 reads CASNDGSGEKLFF. CDR3 nucleotide sequence: TGCGCCTCCAACGACGGGTCGGGGGAAAAACTGTTTTTT.

The rearrangement joins TRBV7-6 to TRBJ2-1, with D possibly being TRBD2 (5 bases). Germline V lookup: CDR1 SGHVS, CDR2 FNYEAQ. V lost 5 bases, J lost 6 bases, and 23 bases lay in between. The CDR3 has 17 amino acids. The CDR3 loop reads CASSPRPRASRGNEQFF. CDR3 DNA: TGTGCCAGCAGCCCGAGACCCCGGGCTTCTCGGGGCAATGAGCAGTTCTTC.

The V and J genes are TRBV27 and TRBJ1-1; D call uncertain. Germline CDR1 reads MNHEY; CDR2 reads SMNVEV (reference sequence). The CDR3 sequence is 17 residues long. Trimming shortened V by 6 bases and J by 5 bases, and 25 bases separated the two germline ends. CDR3 region: CASSYSKNRDSATEAFF. In nucleotides, the CDR3 is TGTGCCAGCAGCTACTCCAAAAACCGGGATAGTGCAACTGAAGCTTTCTTT.

V and J are TRBV28 and TRBJ2-1; D possibly corresponds to TRBD2 (5 bases). Germline-derived CDR1 and CDR2 are MDHEN and SYDVKM. The CDR3 loop spans 15 amino acids. V gave up 6 bases and J gave up 9 bases, with 21 bases separating them. The CDR3 spells CASSLPRELVSEQFF. The CDR3 DNA reads as TGTGCCAGCAGCCTTCCCCGGGAACTAGTGTCTGAGCAGTTCTTC.

This chain uses TRBV24-1 with TRBJ2-2; 7 nucleotides line up with TRBD1. This CDR3 region has 16 residues. Per the germline V gene, CDR1 is KGHDR and CDR2 is SFDVKD. J was trimmed by 0 bases and V by 4 bases; bases with no gene match: 4. This CDR3 reads CATSDRGQSNTGELFF. The CDR3 DNA sequence: TGTGCCACCAGTGACCGGGGACAGTCGAACACCGGGGAGCTGTTTTTT.

The V and J genes are TRBV5-6 and TRBJ1-5; 9 bases are a match to TRBD1. The trim removed 1 base at V and 7 bases at J, leaving 9 bases unmatched. CDR3 length: 16 amino acids. Looked up from germline, CDR1 is SGHDT and CDR2 is YYEEEE. The CDR3 coding sequence is TGTGCCAGCAGCTTGCTCCGGGGACAGGGTAGCCAGCCCCAGCATTTT. Translated, it gives CASSLLRGQGSQPQHF.

This clone was counted a single time. The genes are TRBV6-2 or TRBV6-3 and TRBJ1-5, with D tentatively TRBD1 (5 bases). V was clipped by 2 bases and J by 12 bases, with 14 bases between them. Germline V CDR1 and CDR2: MNHEY, SVGEGT. The length of the CDR3 is 13 residues. The CDR3, as DNA: TGTGCCAGCAGTTACCCGGAGACAGCTAACCAGCATTTT. Protein product: CASSYPETANQHF.

The chain has TRBV5-3 and TRBJ1-1; 11 positions agree with TRBD1. TRBV5-3 is flagged as an ORF with uncertain function. The CDR3 is 21 residues long. The junction had 19 bases not matched to a gene; V was cut back by 2 bases and J by 1 base. The CDR3: CARSFYPGQGESPPWNTEAFF. For the CDR3, the DNA is TGTGCCAGAAGCTTTTACCCGGGACAGGGGGAGTCCCCACCATGGAACACTGAAGCTTTCTTT.

In this sample, this clone turned up a few times. The CDR3 is CASSIMTASYEQYF. The CDR3 bases are TGTGCCAGTAGTATAATGACAGCTTCCTACGAGCAGTACTTC. This chain connects TRBV19 to TRBJ2-7; D is perhaps TRBD1 (5 bases). The CDR3 contains 14 residues. Per the germline V gene, CDR1 is LNHDA and CDR2 is SQIVND (reference sequence). Trimming stripped 2 bases from V and 1 base from J, with 9 bases between.

V and J are TRBV6-5 and TRBJ2-7; 7 positions agree with TRBD1. This CDR3 is 15 amino acids long. The V and J ends lost 7 bases and 5 bases, in that order; junction bases with no gene match: 14. CDR1 and CDR2 from the germline V gene are MNHEY and SVGAGI. The CDR3 nucleotides read TGTGCCAGCAAACCAGACAGGGAAGAGGCAGACGAGCAGTACTTC. It translates to CASKPDREEADEQYF.

CDR3 in DNA: TGTGCCAGCAGGGGTGCGGGGGGCTACGAGCAGTACTTC. Amino acids: CASRGAGGYEQYF. The chain carries TRBV28 and TRBJ2-7, with 8 bases matching TRBD2. The germline CDR1 and CDR2 sequences are MDHEN and SYDVKM. The CDR3 loop spans 13 amino acids. With 6 bases clipped from V and 3 bases from J, the junction kept 4 bases outside the gene matches.

The sample holds a few counts of this clone. This chain uses TRBV9 with TRBJ1-2; D uncertain. V dropped 0 bases and J dropped 8 bases, with 8 bases sitting between them. The CDR3 is 12 amino acids. The germline V gene has CDR1 SGDLS and CDR2 YYNGEE. The CDR3 sequence: CASSVALGGYTF. DNA for the CDR3: TGTGCCAGCAGCGTAGCGTTAGGCGGCTACACCTTC.

J is TRBJ2-5 and V is TRBV20-1; TRBD2 matches at 12 bases. V was clipped by 3 bases and J by 7 bases; unmatched bases: 15. The CDR3 contains 17 residues. CDR1 and CDR2 (germline): DFQATT, SNEGSKA (reference sequence). The chain's CDR3 is CSASLTSGSLGFVTQYF. CDR3 DNA: TGCAGTGCTAGTTTGACTAGCGGGAGTTTGGGGTTTGTGACCCAGTACTTC.

The chain couples TRBV20-1 to TRBJ1-2; D is ambiguous. Germline-derived CDR1 and CDR2 are DFQATT and SNEGSKA (reference sequence). V lost 5 bases and J lost 5, with 9 bases in between. The CDR3 is 11 residues long. CDR3 coding DNA: TGCAGTGCTCGGAGGGAGTATGGCTACACCTTC. Protein sequence: CSARREYGYTF.

CDR3 region: CASSRERGETQYF. The CDR3 coding sequence is TGTGCCAGCAGCCGAGAAAGGGGGGAGACCCAGTACTTC. The chain has TRBV7-6 and TRBJ2-5, with D maybe TRBD1 (6 bases). Germline loops: CDR1 SGHVS, CDR2 FNYEAQ. Trimming took 5 bases from V and 5 from J, leaving 12 bases between them. CDR3 length: 13 residues.

This clone came up a few times. V usage is TRBV28 and J usage is TRBJ1-2; no clear D gene. CDR3 size: 14 residues. Per germline, CDR1 MDHEN and CDR2 SYDVKM. The V end lost 3 bases, the J end lost 2 bases, and 10 bases lay between the germline ends. This CDR3 reads CASSFRQPNYGYTF. In nucleotides, the CDR3 is TGTGCCAGCAGTTTTCGCCAGCCGAACTATGGCTACACCTTC.

This chain joins TRBV2 and TRBJ2-1; D is undetermined. This CDR3 is 15 amino acids long. Germline loops: CDR1 SNHLY, CDR2 FYNNEI. Trimming took 6 bases from V and 0 from J, leaving 12 bases between them. The CDR3 reads CASRARSGSYNEQFF. The DNA for the CDR3 is TGTGCCAGCAGGGCGAGAAGTGGCTCCTACAATGAGCAGTTCTTC.

This chain joins TRBV9 and TRBJ1-1; maybe TRBD1 (6 bases). CDR1 and CDR2 (germline): SGDLS, YYNGEE. This CDR3 contains 14 residues. V lost 3 bases to trimming and J lost 3 bases, with 12 bases between them. The CDR3 reads CASSETGIHTEAFF. CDR3 DNA sequence: TGTGCCAGCAGCGAGACAGGCATACACACTGAAGCTTTCTTT.

V gene TRBV6-5 combines with J gene TRBJ2-2; D is ambiguous. V was cut by 6 bases and J by 5 bases, with 10 bases left in between. This CDR3 spans 13 amino acids. Germline V CDR1 and CDR2: MNHEY, SVGAGI. The chain's CDR3 is CASSLRWTGELFF. The CDR3 DNA is TGTGCCAGCAGCCTCAGGTGGACCGGGGAGCTGTTTTTT.

The rearrangement uses TRBV9 and TRBJ1-2, with D perhaps matching TRBD1 (5 bases). Germline CDR1 reads SGDLS; CDR2 reads YYNGEE. The CDR3 extends over 14 amino acids. The V gene lost 0 bases and the J gene lost 2 bases, with 8 bases spanning the gap. The CDR3 loop is CASSVVGGNYGYTF. The DNA for the CDR3 is TGTGCCAGCAGCGTAGTTGGGGGGAACTATGGCTACACCTTC.

V and J are TRBV5-5 and TRBJ1-2; D perhaps matches TRBD1 (5 bases). Trimming took 4 bases from V and 3 from J, leaving 16 bases between them. This CDR3 is 15 amino acids long. From germline, CDR1 is SGHKS and CDR2 YYEKEE (reference sequence). This chain's CDR3 is CASSAGHRIHYGYTF. The CDR3 DNA reads TGTGCCAGCAGCGCCGGACACCGGATTCACTATGGCTACACCTTC.

This chain connects TRBV6-5 to TRBJ1-6; maybe TRBD1 (5 bases). The germline gives CDR1 MNHEY, CDR2 SVGAGI. Between the trimmed V and J ends, which lost 7 bases and 9 bases, there was a span of 19 bases. The CDR3 has 15 amino acids. The DNA of the CDR3 is TGTGCCAGCACCCCCTCCACCGGGGCCTCTTCACCCCTCCACTTT. Encoded protein: CASTPSTGASSPLHF.

The rearrangement links TRBV5-4 to TRBJ1-1; 7 nucleotides line up with TRBD1. V shed 4 bases, J shed 4 bases, and the junction held 10 bases outside the gene matches. The germline V gene encodes CDR1 SGHNT and CDR2 YYREEE (reference sequence). The CDR3 contains 15 residues. Written as DNA, the CDR3 is TGTGCCAGCAGCGCCCAACAGGGGAGGGTCACTGAAGCTTTCTTT. Translating it yields CASSAQQGRVTEAFF.

The chain couples TRBV27 to TRBJ2-5; 7 bases line up with TRBD1. The trim removed 5 bases at V and 1 base at J, leaving 7 bases unmatched. The CDR3 runs to 15 residues. Germline CDR1 is MNHEY and CDR2 is SMNVEV (reference sequence). The CDR3 protein is CASSPWDSRQETQYF. Here the CDR3 DNA reads TGTGCCAGCAGTCCCTGGGACAGCCGCCAAGAGACCCAGTACTTC.

The chain joins TRBV12-5 to TRBJ2-2, with 10 bases identical to TRBD2. V shed 2 bases and J 2 bases; nucleotides not matched to a gene: 5. From germline, CDR1 is LGHNT and CDR2 FRNRAP. This CDR3 region has 17 residues. CDR3 in DNA: TGTGCTAGTGGTTTGTATAGCGGGGGGCGAAACACCGGGGAGCTGTTTTTT. It codes for CASGLYSGGRNTGELFF.

The chain has TRBV5-1 and TRBJ1-1; tentatively, D is TRBD1 (5 bases). In germline, CDR1 is SGHRS, CDR2 YFSETQ. CDR3 length equals 15 residues. The germline V and J ends were trimmed by 4 bases and 0 bases, with 13 bases remaining between them. CDR3 region: CASSPQGRLNTEAFF. Written as DNA, the CDR3 is TGCGCCAGCAGCCCGCAGGGACGGTTGAACACTGAAGCTTTCTTT.

The rearrangement joins TRBV5-1 to TRBJ2-3; D call uncertain. V was clipped by 0 bases and J by 4 bases, with 9 bases between them. Germline V CDR1 and CDR2: SGHRS, YFSETQ. The CDR3 runs 14 residues. The CDR3 is CASSLEVHADTQYF. In nucleotides, the CDR3 is TGCGCCAGCAGCTTGGAGGTTCATGCAGATACGCAGTATTTT.